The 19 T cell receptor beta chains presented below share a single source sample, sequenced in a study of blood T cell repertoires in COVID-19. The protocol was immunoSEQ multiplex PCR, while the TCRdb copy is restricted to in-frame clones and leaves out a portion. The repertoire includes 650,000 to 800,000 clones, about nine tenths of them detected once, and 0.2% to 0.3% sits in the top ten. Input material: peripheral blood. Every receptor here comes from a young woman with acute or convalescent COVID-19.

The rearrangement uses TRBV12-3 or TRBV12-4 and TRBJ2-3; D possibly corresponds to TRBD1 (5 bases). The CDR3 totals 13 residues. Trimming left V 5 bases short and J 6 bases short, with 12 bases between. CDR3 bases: TGTGCCAGCAGTCCCAACAGGAAGGATACGCAGTATTTT. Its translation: CASSPNRKDTQYF.

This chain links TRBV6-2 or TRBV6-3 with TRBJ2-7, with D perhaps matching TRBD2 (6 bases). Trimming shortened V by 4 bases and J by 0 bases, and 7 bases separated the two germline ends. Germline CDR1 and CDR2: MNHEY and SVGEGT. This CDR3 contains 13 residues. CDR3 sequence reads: CASSWDSSYEQYF. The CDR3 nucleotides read TGTGCCAGCAGTTGGGACTCCTCCTACGAGCAGTACTTC.

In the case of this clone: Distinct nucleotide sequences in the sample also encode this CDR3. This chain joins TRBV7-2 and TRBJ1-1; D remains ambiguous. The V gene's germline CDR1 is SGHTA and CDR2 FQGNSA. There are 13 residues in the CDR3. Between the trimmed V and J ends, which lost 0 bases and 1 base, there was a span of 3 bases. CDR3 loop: CASSLARNTEAFF. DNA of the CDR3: TGTGCCAGCAGCTTAGCGCGGAACACTGAAGCTTTCTTT. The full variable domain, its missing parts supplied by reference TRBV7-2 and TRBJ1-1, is GAGVSQSPSNKVTEKGKDVELRCDPISGHTALYWYRQSLGQGLEFLIYFQGNSAPDKSGLPSDRFSAERTGGSVSTLTIQRTQQEDSAVYLCASSLARNTEAFFGQGTRLTVV.

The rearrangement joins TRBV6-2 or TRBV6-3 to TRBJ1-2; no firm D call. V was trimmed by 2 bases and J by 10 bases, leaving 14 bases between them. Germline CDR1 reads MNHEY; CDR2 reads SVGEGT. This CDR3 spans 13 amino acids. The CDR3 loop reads CASSYHPYIDYTF. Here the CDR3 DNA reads TGTGCCAGCAGTTACCACCCCTATATAGACTACACCTTC.

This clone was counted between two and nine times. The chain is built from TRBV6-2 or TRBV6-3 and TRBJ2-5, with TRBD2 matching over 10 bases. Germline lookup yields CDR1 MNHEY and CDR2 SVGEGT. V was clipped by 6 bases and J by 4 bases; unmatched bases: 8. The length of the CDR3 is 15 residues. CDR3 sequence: CASSLAGGAPETQYF. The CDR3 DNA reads TGTGCCAGCAGCTTAGCGGGGGGCGCCCCAGAGACCCAGTACTTC.

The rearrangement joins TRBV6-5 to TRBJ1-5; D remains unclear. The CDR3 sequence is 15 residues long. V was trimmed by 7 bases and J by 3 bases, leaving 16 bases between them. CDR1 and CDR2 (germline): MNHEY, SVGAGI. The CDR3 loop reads CASTPSSYVNQPQHF. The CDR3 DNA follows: TGTGCCAGCACCCCGTCATCCTATGTCAATCAGCCCCAGCATTTT.

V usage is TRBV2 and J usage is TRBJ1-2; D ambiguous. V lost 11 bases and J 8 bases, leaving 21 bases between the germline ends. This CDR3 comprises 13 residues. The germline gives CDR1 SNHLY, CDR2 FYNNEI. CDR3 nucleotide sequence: TGTGCCGCCAGCTCCCCCCTCCCTAGCGGCTACACCTTC. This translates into CAASSPLPSGYTF. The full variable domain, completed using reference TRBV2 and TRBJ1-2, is EPEVTQTPSHQVTQMGQEVILRCVPISNHLYFYWYRQILGQKVEFLVSFYNNEISEKSEIFDDQFSVERPDGSNFTLKIRSTKLEDSAMYFCAASSPLPSGYTFGSGTRLTVV.

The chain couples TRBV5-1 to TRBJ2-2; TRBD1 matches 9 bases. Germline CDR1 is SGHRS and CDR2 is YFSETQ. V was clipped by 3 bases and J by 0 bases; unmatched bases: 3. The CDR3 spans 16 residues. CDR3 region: CASSWTGATNTGELFF. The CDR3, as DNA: TGCGCCAGCAGCTGGACAGGGGCGACGAACACCGGGGAGCTGTTTTTT.

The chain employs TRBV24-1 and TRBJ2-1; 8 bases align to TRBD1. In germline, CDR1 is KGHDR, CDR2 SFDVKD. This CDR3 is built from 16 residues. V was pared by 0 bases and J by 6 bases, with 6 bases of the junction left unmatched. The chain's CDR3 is CATSDLRQGLVNEQFF. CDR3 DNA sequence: TGTGCCACCAGTGATTTGCGACAGGGGCTCGTCAATGAGCAGTTCTTC.

DNA for the CDR3: TGTGCCAGCAGTTACTCGAGATTGTCCAGGGCCTCTGAAGCTTTCTTT. Its protein product is CASSYSRLSRASEAFF. The rearrangement links TRBV6-2 or TRBV6-3 to TRBJ1-1; a weak D match, TRBD1 (5 bases). The CDR3 is 16 amino acids. Germline-derived CDR1 and CDR2 are MNHEY and SVGEGT. Trimming removed 0 bases from V and 6 bases from J, with 17 bases in between.

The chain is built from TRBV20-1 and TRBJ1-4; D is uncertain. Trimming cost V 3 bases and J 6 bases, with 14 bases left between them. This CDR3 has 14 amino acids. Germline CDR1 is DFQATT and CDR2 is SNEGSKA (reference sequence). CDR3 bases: TGCAGTGCTAGTAGCGGGCTTGCGGATGAAAAACTGTTTTTT. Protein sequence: CSASSGLADEKLFF.

CDR3 in amino acids: CASAVGGHSTDTQYF. The CDR3 DNA follows: TGTGCCAGCGCGGTGGGGGGTCATAGCACAGATACGCAGTATTTT. This sequence joins TRBV9 and TRBJ2-3; D might be TRBD2 (6 bases). The germline V and J ends were trimmed by 7 bases and 0 bases, with 15 bases remaining between them. The germline V gene has CDR1 SGDLS and CDR2 YYNGEE. The CDR3 extends over 15 amino acids.

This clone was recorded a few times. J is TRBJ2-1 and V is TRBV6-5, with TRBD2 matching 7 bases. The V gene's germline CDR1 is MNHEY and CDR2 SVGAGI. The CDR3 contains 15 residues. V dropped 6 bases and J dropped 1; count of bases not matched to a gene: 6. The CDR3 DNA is TGTGCCAGCAGACCGGGACTAACTTCCTACAATGAGCAGTTCTTC. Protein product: CASRPGLTSYNEQFF.

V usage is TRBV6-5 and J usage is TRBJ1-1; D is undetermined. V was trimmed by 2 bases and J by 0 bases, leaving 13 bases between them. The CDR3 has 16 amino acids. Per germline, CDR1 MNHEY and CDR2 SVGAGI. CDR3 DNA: TGTGCCAGCAGTTACGGTACGGTTTCCATGAACACTGAAGCTTTCTTT. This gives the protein CASSYGTVSMNTEAFF.

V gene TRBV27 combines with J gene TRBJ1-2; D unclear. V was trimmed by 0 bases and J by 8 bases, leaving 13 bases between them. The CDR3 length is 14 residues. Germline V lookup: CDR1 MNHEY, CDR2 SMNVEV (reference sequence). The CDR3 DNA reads TGTGCCAGCAGTTTATCGACTGAACGGCGAGGCTACACCTTC. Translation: CASSLSTERRGYTF.

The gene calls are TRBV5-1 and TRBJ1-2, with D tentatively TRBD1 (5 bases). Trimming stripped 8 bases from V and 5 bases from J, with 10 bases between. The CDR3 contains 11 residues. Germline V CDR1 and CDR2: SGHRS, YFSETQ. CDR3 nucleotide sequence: TGCGCCAGTTGGGGGGAGTATGGCTACACCTTC. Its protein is CASWGEYGYTF.

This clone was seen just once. CDR3 amino acids: CASSLLETSGYNGDEQFF. The CDR3 region has the DNA TGTGCCAGCAGCTTACTTGAGACTAGCGGGTATAACGGAGATGAGCAGTTCTTC. V usage is TRBV7-9 and J usage is TRBJ2-1, with 10 nucleotides matching TRBD2. Losses at the gene ends were 2 bases for V and 8 bases for J; bases not matched to a gene: 15. Germline lookup yields CDR1 SEHNR and CDR2 FQNEAQ (reference sequence). The CDR3 spans 18 residues.

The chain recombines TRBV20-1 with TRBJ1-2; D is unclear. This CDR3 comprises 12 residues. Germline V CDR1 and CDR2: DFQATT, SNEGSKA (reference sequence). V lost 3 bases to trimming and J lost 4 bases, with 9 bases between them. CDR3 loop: CSASSGGYGYTF. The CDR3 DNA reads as TGCAGTGCTAGTTCGGGAGGCTATGGCTACACCTTC.

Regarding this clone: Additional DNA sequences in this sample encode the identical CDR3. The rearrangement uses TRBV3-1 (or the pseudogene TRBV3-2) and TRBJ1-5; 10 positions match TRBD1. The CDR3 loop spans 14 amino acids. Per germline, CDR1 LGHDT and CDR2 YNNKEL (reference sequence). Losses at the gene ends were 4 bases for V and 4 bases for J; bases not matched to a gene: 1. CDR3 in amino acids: CASSLGQGNQPQHF. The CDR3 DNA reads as TGTGCCAGCAGCCTGGGACAGGGGAATCAGCCCCAGCATTTT.